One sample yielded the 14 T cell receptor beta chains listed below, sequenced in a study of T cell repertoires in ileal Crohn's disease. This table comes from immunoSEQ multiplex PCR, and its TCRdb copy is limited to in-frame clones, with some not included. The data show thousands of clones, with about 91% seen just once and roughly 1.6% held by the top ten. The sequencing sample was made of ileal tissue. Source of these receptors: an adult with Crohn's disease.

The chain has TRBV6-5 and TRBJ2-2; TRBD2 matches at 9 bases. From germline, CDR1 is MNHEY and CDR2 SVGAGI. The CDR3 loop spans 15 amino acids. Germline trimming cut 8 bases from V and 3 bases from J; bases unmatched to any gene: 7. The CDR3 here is CASSREGTYTGELFF. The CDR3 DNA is TGTGCCAGCTCGCGGGAGGGGACCTACACCGGGGAGCTGTTTTTT.

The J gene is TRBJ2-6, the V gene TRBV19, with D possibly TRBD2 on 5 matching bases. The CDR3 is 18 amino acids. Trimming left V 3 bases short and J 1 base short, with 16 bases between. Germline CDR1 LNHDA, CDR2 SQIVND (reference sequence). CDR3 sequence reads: CASSMRAAGVSGANVLTF. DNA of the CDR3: TGTGCCAGTAGTATGAGAGCGGCTGGGGTATCTGGGGCCAACGTCCTGACTTTC.

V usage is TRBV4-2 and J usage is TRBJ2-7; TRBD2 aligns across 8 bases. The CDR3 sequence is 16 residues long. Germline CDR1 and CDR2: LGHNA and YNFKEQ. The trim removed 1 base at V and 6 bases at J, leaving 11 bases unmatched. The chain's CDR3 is CASSQGGSGMGREQYF. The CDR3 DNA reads TGTGCCAGCAGCCAAGGAGGTAGCGGGATGGGGCGCGAGCAGTACTTC.

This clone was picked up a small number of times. CDR3 sequence reads: CASSFFRDTNTGELFF. The CDR3 bases are TGTGCCAGCAGCTTCTTCCGGGACACTAACACCGGGGAGCTGTTTTTT. This sequence joins TRBV7-9 and TRBJ2-2; a weak D match, TRBD1 (6 bases). The germline V and J ends were trimmed by 3 bases and 2 bases, with 13 bases remaining between them. The V gene's germline CDR1 is SEHNR and CDR2 FQNEAQ (reference sequence). This CDR3 is 16 amino acids long.

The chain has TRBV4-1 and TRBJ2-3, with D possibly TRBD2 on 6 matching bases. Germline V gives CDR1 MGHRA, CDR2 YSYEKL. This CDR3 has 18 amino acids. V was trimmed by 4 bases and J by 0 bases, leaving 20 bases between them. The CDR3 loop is CASSLRGIFWGSTDTQYF. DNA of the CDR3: TGCGCCAGCAGCCTGCGCGGGATCTTTTGGGGAAGCACAGATACGCAGTATTTT.

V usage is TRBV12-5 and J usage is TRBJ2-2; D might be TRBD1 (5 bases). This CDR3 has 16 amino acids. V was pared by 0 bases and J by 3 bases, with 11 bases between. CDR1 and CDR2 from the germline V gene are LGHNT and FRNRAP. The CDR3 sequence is CASGLVVGRDTGELFF. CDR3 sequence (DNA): TGTGCTAGTGGTTTGGTGGTAGGCAGGGACACCGGGGAGCTGTTTTTT. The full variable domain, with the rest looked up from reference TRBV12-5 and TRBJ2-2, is DARVTQTPRHKVTEMGQEVTMRCQPILGHNTVFWYRQTMMQGLELLAYFRNRAPLDDSGMPKDRFSAEMPDATLATLKIQPSEPRDSAVYFCASGLVVGRDTGELFFGEGSRLTVL.

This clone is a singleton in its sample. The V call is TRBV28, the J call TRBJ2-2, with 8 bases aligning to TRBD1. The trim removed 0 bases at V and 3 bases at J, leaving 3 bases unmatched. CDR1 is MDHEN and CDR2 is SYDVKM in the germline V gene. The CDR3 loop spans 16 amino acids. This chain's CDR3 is CASSLWDRVDTGELFF. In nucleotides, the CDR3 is TGTGCCAGCAGTTTATGGGACAGGGTGGACACCGGGGAGCTGTTTTTT. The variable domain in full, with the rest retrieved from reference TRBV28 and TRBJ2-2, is DVKVTQSSRYLVKRTGEKVFLECVQDMDHENMFWYRQDPGLGLRLIYFSYDVKMKEKGDIPEGYSVSREKKERFSLILESASTNQTSMYLCASSLWDRVDTGELFFGEGSRLTVL.

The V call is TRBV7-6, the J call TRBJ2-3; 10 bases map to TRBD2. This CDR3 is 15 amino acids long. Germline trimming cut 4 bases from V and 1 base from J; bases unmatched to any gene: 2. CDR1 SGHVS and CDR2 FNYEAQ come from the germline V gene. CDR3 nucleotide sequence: TGTGCCAGCAGCTCCACTAGCGGGGGCACAGATACGCAGTATTTT. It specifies CASSSTSGGTDTQYF. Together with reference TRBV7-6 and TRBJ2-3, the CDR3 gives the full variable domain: GAGVSQSPRYKVTKRGQDVALRCDPISGHVSLYWYRQALGQGPEFLTYFNYEAQQDKSGLPNDRFSAERPEGSISTLTIQRTEQRDSAMYRCASSSTSGGTDTQYFGPGTRLTVL.

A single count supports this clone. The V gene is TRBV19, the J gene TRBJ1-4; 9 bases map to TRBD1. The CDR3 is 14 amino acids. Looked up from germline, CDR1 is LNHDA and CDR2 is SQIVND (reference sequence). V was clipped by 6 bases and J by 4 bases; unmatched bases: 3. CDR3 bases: TGTGCCAGTAGAGCGGGACAGGGTAATGAAAAACTGTTTTTT. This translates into CASRAGQGNEKLFF.

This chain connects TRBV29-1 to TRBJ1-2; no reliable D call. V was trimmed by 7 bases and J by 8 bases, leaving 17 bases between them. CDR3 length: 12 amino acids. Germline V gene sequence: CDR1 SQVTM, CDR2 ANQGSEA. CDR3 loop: CSASLTGEGYTF. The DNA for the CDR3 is TGCAGCGCAAGCTTAACTGGTGAAGGCTACACCTTC.

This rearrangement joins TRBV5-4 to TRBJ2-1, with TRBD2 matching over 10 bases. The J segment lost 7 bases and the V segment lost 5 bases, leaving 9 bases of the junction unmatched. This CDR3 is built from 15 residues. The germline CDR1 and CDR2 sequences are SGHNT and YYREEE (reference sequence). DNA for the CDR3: TGTGCCAGCAGGGGGGGCGGACTAGCGGTGAATGAGCAGTTCTTC. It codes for CASRGGGLAVNEQFF.

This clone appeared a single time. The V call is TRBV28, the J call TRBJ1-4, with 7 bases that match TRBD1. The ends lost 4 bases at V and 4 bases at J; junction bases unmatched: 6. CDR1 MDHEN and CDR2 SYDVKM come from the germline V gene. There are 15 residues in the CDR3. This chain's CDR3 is CASSSGDSLNEKLFF. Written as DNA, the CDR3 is TGTGCCAGCAGTTCCGGGGACAGTCTTAATGAAAAACTGTTTTTT.

The CDR3 region is CASSGRGSGQYF. The CDR3 region has the DNA TGTGCCAGCAGCGGGAGGGGTTCGGGGCAGTATTTT. The chain has TRBV9 and TRBJ2-3, with a possible D match to TRBD2 (6 bases). CDR3 length: 12 amino acids. Germline V gene data show CDR1 as SGDLS and CDR2 as YYNGEE. Deletions cut 3 bases from V and 11 bases from J, with 13 bases between.

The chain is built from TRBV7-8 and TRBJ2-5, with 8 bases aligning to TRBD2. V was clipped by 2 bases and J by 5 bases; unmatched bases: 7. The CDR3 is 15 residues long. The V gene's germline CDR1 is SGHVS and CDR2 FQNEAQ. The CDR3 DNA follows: TGTGCCAGCAGCTTACTACCGGGAGGGGACGAGACCCAGTACTTC. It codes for CASSLLPGGDETQYF. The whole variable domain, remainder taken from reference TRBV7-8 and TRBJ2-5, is GAGVSQSPRYKVAKRGQDVALRCDPISGHVSLFWYQQALGQGPEFLTYFQNEAQLDKSGLPSDRFFAERPEGSVSTLKIQRTQQEDSAVYLCASSLLPGGDETQYFGPGTRLLVL.